The clone carrying this T cell receptor beta chain has a handful of counts. TCRdb used MiXCR to reprocess the RT-PCR reads, holding one entry per CDR3 protein. In the table there are more than 550,000 distinct CDR3 sequences, approximately 14% of which are singletons. V was clipped by 6 bases and J by 4 bases; unmatched bases: 10. CDR1 is DFQATT and CDR2 is SNEGSKA in the germline V gene (reference sequence). CDR3 size: 15 residues. Sequencing was done on a sample of memory CD4+ T cells from blood. The TCR sequence derives from a female donor in good health, serving as a healthy control. V and J are TRBV20-1 and TRBJ2-1; 9 bases agree with TRBD2. Here the CDR3 DNA reads TGCAGTGCCAGCTATGGAGCGGGAGGATACAATGAGCAGTTCTTC. This sequence encodes CSASYGAGGYNEQFF.